A selection of T cell receptor beta chains follows, all from one sample in a study of T cells after posttransplantation cyclophosphamide. Sequencing was performed with immunoSEQ multiplex PCR; in TCRdb, only in-frame clones are kept and a portion is missing. The data contain about 32,000 clones, roughly 90% of them seen just once; the ten biggest clones take up around 0.1%. Sequencing input: naive CD4+ T cells sorted from blood. The receptors derive from a man aged 30-40 years in good health and a related stem cell transplant donor. The CDR3 runs from the conserved cysteine through the conserved F or W. D genes are given only for firm matches. Clone size is shown for a subset of rows, as once, few, many or a class of expanded clone.

v_call,j_call,d_call,clone_size,cdr3_nt,cdr3_aa
TRBV11-1,TRBJ2-6,.,.,TGTGCCAGCAGCCGACAGGTCAGCTCTGGGGCCAACGTCCTGACTTTC,CASSRQVSSGANVLTF
TRBV7-9,TRBJ2-3,TRBD1,.,TGTGCCAGCAGCTCGGGACAGGGGTTTGATACGCAGTATTTT,CASSSGQGFDTQYF
TRBV11-3,TRBJ1-1,.,.,TGTGCCAGCAGCCCCGGGGGTGGGACTGAAGCTTTCTTT,CASSPGGGTEAFF
TRBV19,TRBJ2-2,TRBD2,.,TGTGCCAGTAGTATAGAAAGACGGGCGGGGGGTAACACCGGGGAGCTGTTTTTT,CASSIERRAGGNTGELFF
TRBV7-8,TRBJ1-1,.,.,TGTGCCAGCAGCGTCACAGGGTCCCTGAACACTGAAGCTTTCTTT,CASSVTGSLNTEAFF
TRBV29-1,TRBJ1-3,.,.,TGCAGCGTTTTGCTGGGGCCCTCTGGAAACACCATATATTTT,CSVLLGPSGNTIYF
TRBV5-1,TRBJ2-5,TRBD2,.,TGCGCCAGCAGCTTGAATGCGGGGGGGACTCAAGAGACCCAGTACTTC,CASSLNAGGTQETQYF
TRBV5-1,TRBJ2-3,TRBD2,.,TGCGCCAGCAGCTTGGGCTTTCTAGCGGGCACAGATACGCAGTATTTT,CASSLGFLAGTDTQYF
TRBV7-2,TRBJ2-7,.,.,TGTGCCAGCAGCACCCCCCAGGTTTACGAGCAGTACTTC,CASSTPQVYEQYF
TRBV6-5,TRBJ1-3,.,few,TGTGCCAGCGCCCAGGGTTTCTCTGGAAACACCATATATTTT,CASAQGFSGNTIYF
TRBV10-2,TRBJ2-1,.,.,TGCGCCAGCAGTGATACAGGGATGAGAAACAATGAGCAGTTCTTC,CASSDTGMRNNEQFF
TRBV5-5,TRBJ2-5,.,.,TGTGCCAGCAGTTCCGGGAAGTGGGAGACCCAGTACTTC,CASSSGKWETQYF
TRBV28,TRBJ2-5,TRBD2,.,TGTGCCAGCGGCGGGGGGGCAGGGAGAGAGACCCAGTACTTC,CASGGGAGRETQYF
TRBV18,TRBJ2-3,TRBD2,.,TGTGCCAGCTCACAAGGGCCTGAACTAGCGGGGAACACAGATACGCAGTATTTT,CASSQGPELAGNTDTQYF
TRBV20-1,TRBJ2-7,.,.,TGCAGTGCTAGCGCAGGGGTTGGGCAGTACTTC,CSASAGVGQYF
TRBV23-1,TRBJ2-2,TRBD1,.,TGCGCCAGCAGTCAATCTCGGTACGGGACAGGCCCGCCCCTGTCCACCGGGGAGCTGTTTTTT,CASSQSRYGTGPPLSTGELFF
TRBV27,TRBJ2-2,.,.,TGTGCCAGCAGTTTGTATAGGGGGGGCACCGGGGAGCTGTTTTTT,CASSLYRGGTGELFF
TRBV25-1,TRBJ2-7,TRBD2,.,TGTGCCAGCAGAGACTACCGGACTAGCGGGGGGTACGAGCAGTACTTC,CASRDYRTSGGYEQYF
TRBV7-8,TRBJ1-5,.,once,TGTGCCAGCAGCTTCAGGGGTGGGGATCAGCCCCAGCATTTT,CASSFRGGDQPQHF
TRBV6-5,TRBJ2-7,.,.,TGTGCCAGCAGAGAAGGACTAAAGTACGAGCAGTACTTC,CASREGLKYEQYF
TRBV5-4,TRBJ1-2,TRBD1,.,TGTGCCAGCAGCTTCCCCACGGGGGGACAGGGAGGCTATGGCTACACCTTC,CASSFPTGGQGGYGYTF
TRBV9,TRBJ2-3,.,.,TGTGCCAGCAACGTAGGGCTGTTGAGCACAGATACGCAGTATTTT,CASNVGLLSTDTQYF
TRBV27,TRBJ1-5,TRBD1,.,TGTGCCAGCAGTTCTCACGACAGGGCCCGGGGCAATCAGCCCCAGCATTTT,CASSSHDRARGNQPQHF
TRBV9,TRBJ1-2,TRBD1,.,TGTGCCAGCAGCGTAGGAACAGGGGCCTATGGCTACACCTTC,CASSVGTGAYGYTF
TRBV4-1,TRBJ2-7,TRBD2,.,TGCGCCAGCAGCCAAGATTTAGCGGGGAGGGGCGAGCAGTACTTC,CASSQDLAGRGEQYF
TRBV5-4,TRBJ2-3,.,few,TGTGCCAGCAGCTCTCGGGACACAGATACGCAGTATTTT,CASSSRDTDTQYF
TRBV6-1,TRBJ1-2,.,.,TGTGCCAGCAGCGACCGGGGGGCGTATGGCTACACCTTC,CASSDRGAYGYTF
TRBV5-4,TRBJ1-1,.,once,TGTGCCAGCAGCTCAAAGCAGAACACTGAAGCTTTCTTT,CASSSKQNTEAFF
TRBV6-5,TRBJ1-6,.,.,TGTGCCAGCAGTTATCAGGGCAGCTCCTATAATTCACCCCTCCACTTT,CASSYQGSSYNSPLHF
TRBV28,TRBJ2-7,.,.,TGTGCCAGCTTCGGGCCTTTGGGGCTCAGCTCCTACGAGCAGTACTTC,CASFGPLGLSSYEQYF
TRBV7-8,TRBJ2-5,TRBD1,.,TGTGCCAGCAGCCTCCGGGACAGGGGAAATGTTGGGACCCAGTACTTC,CASSLRDRGNVGTQYF
TRBV6-1,TRBJ2-5,.,.,TGTGCCAGCAGCACAAAAAAAGAGACCCAGTACTTC,CASSTKKETQYF
TRBV18,TRBJ2-7,TRBD2,.,TGTGCCAGCTCACCGGGCGGGGAGGGCGAGCAGTACTTC,CASSPGGEGEQYF
TRBV10-3,TRBJ2-1,TRBD2,.,TGTGCCATCACCCCGACTAGCGGGGGGTACAATGAGCAGTTCTTC,CAITPTSGGYNEQFF
TRBV6-1,TRBJ2-3,TRBD2,.,TGTGCCTGTCAGATTACGGGGGGGAGCACAGATACGCAGTATTTT,CACQITGGSTDTQYF
TRBV12-5,TRBJ1-1,.,.,TGTGCTAGTGGGTCTACCTCGAGGGTCACTGAAGCTTTCTTT,CASGSTSRVTEAFF
TRBV6-1,TRBJ1-6,.,.,TGTGCCAGCAGTACCCGGGGGACCTATAATTCACCCCTCCACTTT,CASSTRGTYNSPLHF
TRBV4-1,TRBJ2-5,TRBD1,.,TGCGCCAGCAGCCTACCGAGACAGGGGTCGAAGACCCAGTACTTC,CASSLPRQGSKTQYF
TRBV5-4,TRBJ2-1,TRBD2,.,TGTGCCAGCAGCTTGCAAGCGGGGGGGCGTTACAATGAGCAGTTCTTC,CASSLQAGGRYNEQFF
TRBV6-1,TRBJ2-3,.,.,TGTGCCAGCAGTGAACGGGGGGCCCTACCAGATACGCAGTATTTT,CASSERGALPDTQYF
TRBV14,TRBJ1-1,TRBD1,.,TGTGCCAGCAGCCAAGAACACAGGGGGCTCGGGAACACTGAAGCTTTCTTT,CASSQEHRGLGNTEAFF
TRBV29-1,TRBJ2-2,.,.,TGCAGCGTTGGACAGATGAACACCGGGGAGCTGTTTTTT,CSVGQMNTGELFF
TRBV5-1,TRBJ2-2,TRBD1,.,TGCGCCAGCAGCTATACAGGGGGAATGAACGGGGAGCTGTTTTTT,CASSYTGGMNGELFF
TRBV5-1,TRBJ2-7,TRBD1,.,TGCGCCAGCAGCAACGACAGGGGGCTTGGGGAGCAGTACTTC,CASSNDRGLGEQYF
TRBV5-1,TRBJ1-6,TRBD1,once,TGCGCCAGCAGCTTGGGACAGGGTGGTTCACCCCTCCACTTT,CASSLGQGGSPLHF
TRBV9,TRBJ2-1,.,.,TGTGCCAGCAGCGTAGGAGGGGGAGAGGGTGAGCAGTTCTTC,CASSVGGGEGEQFF
TRBV7-9,TRBJ2-3,TRBD1,.,TGTGCCAGCAGCCCCTCACAGGGGGCAACGCAGTATTTT,CASSPSQGATQYF
TRBV5-1,TRBJ2-1,TRBD2,.,TGCGCCAGCAGCTTGGAACTAGCGGGGGGAGATGAGCAGTTCTTC,CASSLELAGGDEQFF
TRBV7-9,TRBJ1-2,.,few,TGTGCCAGCAGCTTAGGACGGGACTCCAAGGGCTACACCTTC,CASSLGRDSKGYTF
TRBV16,TRBJ1-3,.,.,TGTGCCAGCACCCTCGCGAGGGTGATCTCTGGAAACACCATATATTTT,CASTLARVISGNTIYF
TRBV7-2,TRBJ2-2,.,.,TGTGCCAGCAGCTTAACCCTAGCGACCACCGGGGAGCTGTTTTTT,CASSLTLATTGELFF